This TCR beta chain was profiled in a study of blood T cell repertoires in COVID-19. There are a few counts of this clone. CDR3 length: 15 residues. V was clipped by 3 bases and J by 5 bases; unmatched bases: 8. CDR1 and CDR2 (germline): KGHSH, LQKENI. Using immunoSEQ multiplex PCR, the repertoire was profiled, and TCRdb retains in-frame clones only, with some absent. The sample carries some 150,000 clones, 70% to 90% recorded once. The rearrangement links TRBV18 to TRBJ2-7; 9 nucleotides match TRBD1. The origin of this receptor is a woman aged 60-75 years with COVID-19, enrolled during active disease. Sequenced: peripheral blood. The CDR3 region has the DNA TGTGCCAGCTCACCCGGGACAGGGAGCTTCAACGAGCAGTACTTC. It is translated as CASSPGTGSFNEQYF.